This T cell receptor beta chain was recorded in a study of blood T cell repertoires in COVID-19. Across the study: Nucleic acid was either cDNA or gDNA, and it came from T cells, B-cell-depleted T cells, or PBMCs.

This CDR3 has 15 residues. Trimming cost V 3 bases and J 0 bases, with 13 bases left between them. In germline, CDR1 is SGHRS, CDR2 YFSETQ. Profiled with immunoSEQ multiplex PCR; TCRdb holds only in-frame clones, not every one. Among 25,000 to 35,000 clones listed, about 85% were seen once. The chain uses TRBV5-1 and TRBJ2-7, with D possibly being TRBD1 (5 bases). The receptor was derived from a man in his 60s with active COVID-19. The sequencing input was peripheral blood. CDR3 residues: CASSSLDSFSYEQYF. CDR3 coding DNA: TGCGCCAGCAGCTCCTTAGACAGCTTCTCCTACGAGCAGTACTTC.